The text below deals with one T cell receptor (beta chain). The antigen remains unidentified. The length of the CDR3 is 18 residues. The germline gives CDR1 SGDLS, CDR2 YYNGEE. Trimming left V 0 bases short and J 1 base short, with 19 bases between. This entry comes from a study of T cell repertoires in cytomegalovirus infection. Study overall: CMV epitopes used comprised recently identified HLA-C-restricted ones and well-studied HLA-B-restricted ones. Both a matching HLA type and CMV infection were indicated by public TCR beta signatures. Study results and limitations: Carriage of CMV together with the relevant HLA was identifiable through cumulative public TCR beta family frequency. Clonotypes of TCR beta that were HLA-C-restricted and CMV-specific dominated the ex vivo response.

TCRdb processed the reads anew with MiXCR; each CDR3 protein has one entry. The profile shows 230,000 or so distinct CDR3 sequences, 35% to 40% of them singletons. The origin of this receptor is a human donor in good health (CMV status not recorded). Some clones in this sample may be carry-over from other donors' samples. The V call is TRBV9, the J call TRBJ1-1, with a weak D call TRBD1 (6 bases). The material sequenced was CD8+ T cells from cultured PBMCs, taken from culture after CMV antigen stimulation. The CDR3 here is CASSVDKDGAGENTEAFF. The DNA for the CDR3 is TGTGCCAGCAGCGTAGATAAGGACGGGGCAGGGGAGAACACTGAAGCTTTCTTT.